Presented here are 3 T cell receptor beta chains from one specimen sequenced in a study of blood T cell repertoires in COVID-19. Only in-frame clones appear in the TCRdb table, and some are missing; sequencing was by immunoSEQ multiplex PCR. This table holds 190,000 or so clones, about 88% found once. The sequenced material came from PBMCs or T cells enriched from blood (not recorded which). Receptors were obtained from a woman in her 30s who had been exposed to COVID-19.

V and J are TRBV30 and TRBJ2-7; a possible D gene is TRBD2 (6 bases). Germline CDR1 reads GTSNPN; CDR2 reads SVGIG (reference sequence). Trimming cost V 4 bases and J 6 bases, with 25 bases left between them. This CDR3 contains 16 residues. The CDR3 DNA reads as TGTGCCTGGATTGTTGGCCGGGACTCCCGTCGTTCCGAGCAGTACTTC. This sequence encodes CAWIVGRDSRRSEQYF.

The rearrangement links TRBV7-3 to TRBJ2-1; D remains ambiguous. CDR1 and CDR2 from the germline V gene are SGHTA and FQGTGA. The CDR3 totals 15 residues. The ends were cut back, 4 bases at V and 2 bases at J, with 12 bases in the middle. Here the CDR3 reads CASSSFAATYNEQFF. The CDR3 bases are TGTGCCAGCAGCTCCTTTGCGGCTACCTACAATGAGCAGTTCTTC.

This chain uses TRBV11-3 with TRBJ2-1; TRBD2 is a possible D gene (6 bases). This CDR3 has 14 amino acids. Germline V CDR1 and CDR2: SGHNT, YENEEA. Trimming shortened V by 0 bases and J by 5 bases, and 8 bases separated the two germline ends. The CDR3 region has the DNA TGTGCCAGCAGCTTAGAGTGGGGGGACAATGAGCAGTTCTTC. Its translation is CASSLEWGDNEQFF.